This is a list of T cell receptor beta chains from one sample in a study of cytomegalovirus exposure and HLA in healthy donors. Produced via immunoSEQ multiplex PCR; TCRdb's table is partial and in-frame only. The sample has about 190,000 clones, about 90% seen once. Sequenced material: PBMCs. Receptor source: a man younger than 40 in good health and CMV-seronegative. The conserved cysteine and the conserved F or W are not part of the CDR3 here.

j_call v_call cdr3_aa
TRBJ1-5 TRBV18 ASSPSGTGFGQPQH
TRBJ2-1 TRBV27 AVTSGSGGPEQF
TRBJ2-7 TRBV7-2 ASSAIPYEQY
TRBJ2-5 TRBV29-1 SGGTSGSEAQY
TRBJ1-2 TRBV6-5 ASSYSQGAIGYT
TRBJ2-5 TRBV15 ATSGVKARREEQY
TRBJ2-1 TRBV2 ASSVGQAQVNEQF
TRBJ2-7 TRBV27 ASSSIKNNDNKQY
TRBJ2-2 TRBV7-8 ASSAKNLRGGTGELF
TRBJ2-1 TRBV9 ASSARGSGSGNEQF
TRBJ2-5 TRBV5-1 ASSLVLAGGGETQY
TRBJ1-5 TRBV7-9 ASSLDRGNQPQH
TRBJ2-5 TRBV28 ASSSSTSGRRGETQY
TRBJ2-3 TRBV11-1 ASVIGTGFTDTQY
TRBJ2-7 TRBV6-6 ASSYSRFEQY
TRBJ1-4 TRBV28 ASKLLLGGIEKLF
TRBJ1-1 TRBV19 ASSMDREDTEAF
TRBJ1-2 TRBV28 ASRFGGANYGYT
TRBJ2-2 TRBV7-9 ASSLPGTGNTGELF
TRBJ1-2 TRBV21-1 ASSNGGGAGYGYT
TRBJ2-1 TRBV4-3 ASSQAESGGAIRNEQF
TRBJ1-1 TRBV10-3 AISEFAHTNTEAF
TRBJ1-1 TRBV29-1 SVRGQGPNTEAF
TRBJ2-7 TRBV6-1 ASSEATGGSNEQY
TRBJ1-6 TRBV28 AISSVFSLH
TRBJ2-7 TRBV4-3 ASSPGGGYEQY
TRBJ1-1 TRBV5-1 ASSLLQGNTEAF
TRBJ1-5 TRBV6-5 ASSGSGNQPQH
TRBJ2-4 TRBV28 ASNIPGTGKNIQY
TRBJ2-5 TRBV27 ASTLRAGTAFRETQY
TRBJ2-4 TRBV4-1 ASSDSGVAGKNIQY
TRBJ2-4 TRBV7-2 ASSSPGLAGGYSQY
TRBJ2-7 TRBV9 ASSARTGGSYEQY
TRBJ1-2 TRBV6-6 ASSYQGGGNYGYT
TRBJ2-7 TRBV28 ASSGTGAPTYEQY
TRBJ2-1 TRBV6-5 ASTKNRGNYNEQF
TRBJ2-3 TRBV25-1 ASLFSSGLRTDTQY
TRBJ2-7 TRBV11-1 ASSLRGNYYEQY
TRBJ2-7 TRBV19 ASSAGGSYEQY
TRBJ2-3 TRBV18 ASSPRDLNTDTQY
TRBJ2-3 TRBV11-1 ASSLALPVAQY
TRBJ2-7 TRBV15 ATSRGGTGSDEQY
TRBJ2-1 TRBV15 ATSPLPGNEQF
TRBJ2-7 TRBV11-2 ASSLGGTGDEQY
TRBJ1-2 TRBV28 ASIDPASGYGYT
TRBJ1-5 TRBV28 ASTSGVGGQPQH
TRBJ1-5 TRBV2 ASQGFYSNQPQH
TRBJ2-7 TRBV6-5 ASSLDTGSYEQY
TRBJ1-2 TRBV7-9 SSSGGQGRGYT
TRBJ2-1 TRBV4-3 ASSQDREGADEQF
TRBJ2-2 TRBV14 ASDSGTGELF
TRBJ1-2 TRBV6-5 ASSYGGTRGYT
TRBJ1-4 TRBV2 ASSELRGSEKLF
TRBJ1-5 TRBV28 ASREQGIGQPQH